In this sample, the clone carrying this T cell receptor (beta chain) turned up a few times. What it binds is not known. The PCR had 60 Vbeta and 13 Jbeta primers. Authors' processing steps: It was a later analysis that counted 83 million or so unique TCR beta chains, of which around 11 million were shared. The repertoire was sequenced with immunoSEQ multiplex PCR; TCRdb's copy has only in-frame clones and lacks some. V, J and clone size are taken as reported in that table, and D and trimming were inferred from the DNA itself. The sample includes about 89,000 clones, about a tenth of them seen just once. The data derive from a study of cytomegalovirus exposure and HLA in healthy donors. The study's findings and limits: It was likely that a cluster of highly shared sequence variants was a sequencing artifact.

Germline loops: CDR1 SGHNT, CDR2 YYREEE (reference sequence). The CDR3 is 14 amino acids. The V and J ends lost 0 bases and 13 bases respectively, with 17 bases between them. J is TRBJ2-1 and V is TRBV5-4, with D possibly matching TRBD2 (5 bases). This clonotype was obtained from a man aged 45-65 years in good health and CMV-seropositive. Sequencing was done on a sample of PBMCs. The CDR3: CASSLDPSAREQFF. CDR3 DNA: TGTGCCAGCAGCTTGGACCCATCTGCGAGGGAACAGTTCTTC.